The 2 T cell receptor beta chains given below trace back to one sample, sequenced in a study of blood T cell repertoires in COVID-19. Sequencing used immunoSEQ multiplex PCR; TCRdb keeps in-frame clones, though not all of them. The sample lists 190,000 or so clones; 80% to 90% were seen once. Sequencing input: PBMCs or T cells enriched from blood (not recorded which). The receptors originated from a man in his forties who had recovered from COVID-19.

This clone has just one count. The DNA of the CDR3 is TGTGCTAGTGGTTTGGTATTCCTTGGGGACAGATTATCTCAAGAGACCCAGTACTTC. Protein sequence: CASGLVFLGDRLSQETQYF. This chain connects TRBV12-5 to TRBJ2-5; 7 nucleotides match TRBD1. This CDR3 has 19 amino acids. Germline V lookup: CDR1 LGHNT, CDR2 FRNRAP. V lost 0 bases to trimming and J lost 2 bases; unmatched junction nucleotides: 15.

The chain recombines TRBV5-1 with TRBJ2-3; 7 bases are shared with TRBD1. The junction had 9 bases not matched to a gene; V was cut back by 0 bases and J by 8 bases. This CDR3 region has 15 residues. Germline V lookup: CDR1 SGHRS, CDR2 YFSETQ. CDR3 loop: CASSLGDREGGTQYF. For the CDR3, the DNA is TGCGCCAGCAGCTTGGGGGACAGAGAAGGAGGTACGCAGTATTTT.